These 23 T cell receptor beta chains were all obtained from the same sample, sequenced in a study of blood T cell repertoires in COVID-19. Profiled with immunoSEQ multiplex PCR; TCRdb holds only in-frame clones, not every one. Here the sample spans roughly 430,000 clones, roughly 90% being singletons. The sample was PBMCs or T cells enriched from blood (not recorded which). Every receptor here comes from a woman between 40 and 55 years old with acute COVID-19.

The rearrangement joins TRBV19 to TRBJ1-2; D is possibly TRBD1 (6 bases). Trimming took 7 bases from V and 1 from J, leaving 16 bases between them. Germline V gene sequence: CDR1 LNHDA, CDR2 SQIVND (reference sequence). This CDR3 spans 15 amino acids. CDR3 loop: CASTPRGDINYGYTF. The CDR3 coding sequence is TGTGCCAGTACCCCCCGGGGGGACATTAACTATGGCTACACCTTC.

The chain links TRBV7-2 to TRBJ1-1; D call uncertain. With 4 bases removed from V and 5 bases from J, the gap between germline ends came to 8 bases. The germline V gene has CDR1 SGHTA and CDR2 FQGNSA. The length of the CDR3 is 12 residues. The chain's CDR3 is CASSSRGTEAFF. CDR3 sequence (DNA): TGTGCCAGCAGCTCTAGAGGAACTGAAGCTTTCTTT. Looking up the rest from reference TRBV7-2 and TRBJ1-1 gives the full variable domain: GAGVSQSPSNKVTEKGKDVELRCDPISGHTALYWYRQSLGQGLEFLIYFQGNSAPDKSGLPSDRFSAERTGGSVSTLTIQRTQQEDSAVYLCASSSRGTEAFFGQGTRLTVV.

The V and J genes are TRBV7-2 and TRBJ2-2; possibly TRBD2 for D (6 bases). Trimming took 2 bases from V and 2 from J, leaving 9 bases between them. In germline, CDR1 is SGHTA, CDR2 FQGNSA. CDR3 length: 15 residues. CDR3 nucleotide sequence: TGTGCCAGCAGCTTATGGCGGGGAAACACCGGGGAGCTGTTTTTT. This gives the protein CASSLWRGNTGELFF.

J is TRBJ2-7 and V is TRBV5-4, with 7 nucleotides matching TRBD1. Germline CDR1 is SGHNT and CDR2 is YYREEE (reference sequence). The CDR3 length is 14 residues. V lost 4 bases and J lost 1; bases outside the gene matches: 5. The CDR3 sequence is CASSGTGQSYEQYF. CDR3 DNA: TGTGCCAGCAGCGGAACGGGACAGTCCTACGAGCAGTACTTC.

The rearrangement joins TRBV4-1 to TRBJ1-1; D ambiguous. This CDR3 spans 17 amino acids. Trimming cost V 2 bases and J 1 base, with 17 bases left between them. Germline V lookup: CDR1 MGHRA, CDR2 YSYEKL. CDR3 loop: CASSQSWVGRWNTEAFF. CDR3 bases: TGCGCCAGCAGCCAAAGTTGGGTAGGGAGGTGGAACACTGAAGCTTTCTTT.

This clone was observed at least ten times. This chain links TRBV11-2 with TRBJ1-1; TRBD1 is a possible D gene (5 bases). The CDR3 is made up of 13 amino acids. V lost 6 bases to trimming and J lost 4 bases, with 12 bases between them. The germline V gene has CDR1 SGHAT and CDR2 FQNNGV. CDR3: CASSFGGITEAFF. The CDR3 region has the DNA TGTGCCAGCAGTTTCGGGGGGATCACTGAAGCTTTCTTT.

The J gene is TRBJ2-7, the V gene TRBV11-2; possible D gene TRBD2, 6 bases. CDR1 is SGHAT, CDR2 FQNNGV, per germline. Trimming pared 3 bases from V and 7 bases from J, leaving 16 bases between. The CDR3 is 14 amino acids. The CDR3 here is CASSFGTGDYEQYF. Written as DNA, the CDR3 is TGTGCCAGCAGCTTCGGGACTGGGGATTATGAGCAGTACTTC.

The rearrangement links TRBV19 to TRBJ1-1, with D perhaps TRBD1 (5 bases). Germline-derived CDR1 and CDR2 are LNHDA and SQIVND (reference sequence). CDR3 length: 13 residues. Deletions cut 6 bases from V and 1 base from J, with 9 bases between. The DNA of the CDR3 is TGTGCCAGTAGGCAACAGGCGAACACTGAAGCTTTCTTT. Protein sequence: CASRQQANTEAFF.

The CDR3 loop is CASSYRGQELFF. The CDR3 DNA reads as TGTGCCAGCAGTTACAGGGGTCAGGAACTGTTTTTT. The chain combines TRBV6-5 with TRBJ1-4; weak D call: TRBD1 (5 bases). The CDR3 length is 12 residues. CDR1 MNHEY and CDR2 SVGAGI come from the germline V gene. The V end lost 2 bases, the J end lost 12 bases, and 10 bases lay between the germline ends.

The rearrangement joins TRBV29-1 to TRBJ1-4, with 8 bases identical to TRBD1. The V gene's germline CDR1 is SQVTM and CDR2 ANQGSEA. V shed 4 bases and J 7 bases; nucleotides not matched to a gene: 8. There are 14 residues in the CDR3. The CDR3 DNA follows: TGCAGCGTTGCAGGGGGCCCCGGGAGTGAAAAACTGTTTTTT. Protein product: CSVAGGPGSEKLFF.

The chain has TRBV4-1 and TRBJ2-1; 9 nucleotides align to TRBD2. Per the germline V gene, CDR1 is MGHRA and CDR2 is YSYEKL. CDR3 length equals 15 residues. V shed 1 base, J shed 5 bases, and the junction held 3 bases outside the gene matches. The DNA of the CDR3 is TGCGCCAGCAGCCAAGTACTAGCGGGCGACAATGAGCAGTTCTTC. This gives the protein CASSQVLAGDNEQFF.

The chain has TRBV5-4 and TRBJ2-2; TRBD1 aligns across 7 bases. Germline-derived CDR1 and CDR2 are SGHNT and YYREEE (reference sequence). The CDR3 runs 16 residues. Trimming cost V 4 bases and J 1 base; bases outside gene matches: 7. The CDR3 DNA sequence: TGTGCCAGCAGCGCCGCCAGGGGGATGAACACCGGGGAGCTGTTTTTT. This gives the protein CASSAARGMNTGELFF.

CDR3: CASSPDRANYGYTF. CDR3 sequence (DNA): TGTGCCAGCAGTCCCGACAGGGCCAACTATGGCTACACCTTC. The chain couples TRBV6-5 to TRBJ1-2; 7 nucleotides align to TRBD1. V lost 5 bases, J lost 2 bases, and 5 bases stayed unmatched. The germline gives CDR1 MNHEY, CDR2 SVGAGI. The CDR3 has 14 amino acids.

The chain links TRBV6-5 to TRBJ2-7; weak D call: TRBD1 (6 bases). The CDR3 has 12 residues. The germline V gene encodes CDR1 MNHEY and CDR2 SVGAGI. The germline V and J ends were trimmed by 8 bases and 2 bases, with 10 bases remaining between them. CDR3 in DNA: TGTGCCAGCCAAGGACAGCCCTACGAGCAGTACTTC. Residues: CASQGQPYEQYF.

The chain carries TRBV7-9 and TRBJ1-6; D gene uncertain. V gave up 2 bases and J gave up 5 bases, with 7 bases separating them. Per germline, CDR1 SEHNR and CDR2 FQNEAQ (reference sequence). This CDR3 contains 14 residues. In nucleotides, the CDR3 is TGTGCCAGCAGCTTAACCGGGGATAATTCACCCCTCCACTTT. As protein: CASSLTGDNSPLHF.

The chain joins TRBV6-6 to TRBJ2-1, with TRBD1 matching 7 bases. Trimming cost V 5 bases and J 5 bases; bases outside gene matches: 15. From germline, CDR1 is MNHNY and CDR2 SVGAGI (reference sequence). The CDR3 length is 17 residues. CDR3 DNA: TGTGCCAGCAGTCTTCTTAGGATGACAGGGACGAACAATGAGCAGTTCTTC. Translating gives CASSLLRMTGTNNEQFF.

This CDR3 is CASSLDGRGHNEQFF. CDR3 sequence (DNA): TGTGCCAGCAGCCTGGATGGCAGGGGCCACAATGAGCAGTTCTTC. The chain recombines TRBV5-4 with TRBJ2-1; perhaps TRBD1 as D (6 bases). Germline values: CDR1 SGHNT, CDR2 YYREEE (reference sequence). This CDR3 is 15 amino acids long. V lost 4 bases, J lost 5 bases, and 16 bases lay in between. The full variable domain, completed using reference TRBV5-4 and TRBJ2-1, is ETGVTQSPTHLIKTRGQQVTLRCSSQSGHNTVSWYQQALGQGPQFIFQYYREEENGRGNFPPRFSGLQFPNYSSELNVNALELDDSALYLCASSLDGRGHNEQFFGPGTRLTVL.

The chain joins TRBV5-1 to TRBJ2-7; 7 nucleotides align to TRBD1. The CDR3 sequence is 14 residues long. Germline lookup yields CDR1 SGHRS and CDR2 YFSETQ. The V gene end was trimmed by 3 bases and the J gene end by 4 bases; junction bases not matched to a gene: 7. The CDR3 bases are TGCGCCAGCAGCTGGACAGGAAATACTTACGAGCAGTACTTC. Protein: CASSWTGNTYEQYF. Complete variable domain (other parts from reference TRBV5-1 and TRBJ2-7): KAGVTQTPRYLIKTRGQQVTLSCSPISGHRSVSWYQQTPGQGLQFLFEYFSETQRNKGNFPGRFSGRQFSNSRSEMNVSTLELGDSALYLCASSWTGNTYEQYFGPGTRLTVT.

Concerning this clone: Other DNA sequences in the same sample also yield this CDR3. The CDR3 nucleotides read TGTGCCAGCATAGACAGGGGGAACACTGAAGCTTTCTTT. This encodes CASIDRGNTEAFF. This chain uses TRBV6-6 with TRBJ1-1; 8 nucleotides align to TRBD1. The germline V gene has CDR1 MNHNY and CDR2 SVGAGI (reference sequence). The CDR3 contains 13 residues. V shed 7 bases and J 1 base; nucleotides not matched to a gene: 2.

The chain has TRBV10-3 and TRBJ2-7; no reliable D call. This CDR3 is 13 amino acids long. Per germline, CDR1 ENHRY and CDR2 SYGVKD. Deletions cut 4 bases from V and 3 bases from J, with 10 bases between. CDR3 sequence (DNA): TGTGCCATCAGTGCACCCAGGATCTACGAGCAGTACTTC. Encoded protein: CAISAPRIYEQYF.

V gene TRBV5-4 combines with J gene TRBJ1-6; a weak D match, TRBD1 (6 bases). This CDR3 is built from 15 residues. V was cut by 4 bases and J by 13 bases, with 21 bases left in between. Per germline, CDR1 SGHNT and CDR2 YYREEE (reference sequence). The CDR3 coding sequence is TGTGCCAGCAGCACTTTAGGACAGCCTGGTAAGCCCCTCCACTTT. This sequence encodes CASSTLGQPGKPLHF.

J is TRBJ1-5 and V is TRBV6-4, with D possibly being TRBD1 (6 bases). Trimming shortened V by 5 bases and J by 1 base, and 12 bases separated the two germline ends. Germline values: CDR1 MRHNA, CDR2 SNTAGT. There are 15 residues in the CDR3. Here the CDR3 reads CASSPNQGSNQPQHF. Here the CDR3 DNA reads TGTGCCAGCAGTCCCAACCAGGGGAGCAATCAGCCCCAGCATTTT.

This chain joins TRBV2 and TRBJ2-6; maybe TRBD2 (5 bases). Trimming shortened V by 4 bases and J by 1 base, and 8 bases separated the two germline ends. The CDR3 contains 15 residues. Germline CDR1 is SNHLY and CDR2 is FYNNEI. The CDR3 is CASSVRESGANVLTF. The CDR3 DNA reads TGTGCCAGCAGTGTTCGGGAATCTGGGGCCAACGTCCTGACTTTC.